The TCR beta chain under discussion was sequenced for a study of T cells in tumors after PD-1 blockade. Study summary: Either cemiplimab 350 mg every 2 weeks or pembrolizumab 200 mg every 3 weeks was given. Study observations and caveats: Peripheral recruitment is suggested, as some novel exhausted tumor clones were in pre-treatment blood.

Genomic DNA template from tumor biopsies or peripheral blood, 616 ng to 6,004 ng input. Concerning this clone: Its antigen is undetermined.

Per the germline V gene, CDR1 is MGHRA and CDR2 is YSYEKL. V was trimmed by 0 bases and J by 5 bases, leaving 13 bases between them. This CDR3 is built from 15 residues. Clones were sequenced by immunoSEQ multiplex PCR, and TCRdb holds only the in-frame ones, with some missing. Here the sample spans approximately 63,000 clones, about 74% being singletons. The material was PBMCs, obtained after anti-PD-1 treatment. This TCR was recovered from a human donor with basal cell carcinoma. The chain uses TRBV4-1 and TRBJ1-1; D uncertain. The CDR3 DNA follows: TGCGCCAGCAGCCAAGACAGTTCGAGGTTAACTGAAGCTTTCTTT. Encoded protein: CASSQDSSRLTEAFF.